This T cell receptor (beta chain) was identified in a study of cytomegalovirus exposure and HLA in healthy donors. Trimming cost V 8 bases and J 4 bases, with 14 bases left between them. The CDR3 extends over 12 amino acids. Germline CDR1 and CDR2: SQVTM and ANQGSEA. Using immunoSEQ multiplex PCR, the repertoire was profiled, and TCRdb retains in-frame clones only, with some absent. In the table there are some 76,000 clones, around 93% of which are singletons. The receptor was derived from a woman aged 18-29 years in good health and CMV-seronegative. The chain couples TRBV29-1 to TRBJ2-5; D possibly corresponds to TRBD2 (5 bases). Specimen: PBMCs. The CDR3 here is CSLRRGPETQYF. The CDR3 bases are TGCAGCCTACGGCGCGGGCCAGAGACCCAGTACTTC.